Presented here are 16 T cell receptor beta chains from one specimen sequenced in a study of blood T cell repertoires in COVID-19. This table comes from immunoSEQ multiplex PCR, and its TCRdb copy is limited to in-frame clones, with some not included. The profile shows fewer than 130,000 clones, around 74% of them singletons. Sequenced material: peripheral blood. Receptor source: a woman aged 60 to 75 with acute or convalescent COVID-19.

The chain couples TRBV19 to TRBJ1-5; D may be TRBD1 (6 bases). The germline gives CDR1 LNHDA, CDR2 SQIVND (reference sequence). Trimming removed 5 bases at V and 6 bases at J, with 17 bases between. This CDR3 spans 15 amino acids. In DNA form, the CDR3 reads TGTGCCAGTAGTGCCCCCAGGGGCGCGACTCAGCCCCAGCATTTT. This codes for CASSAPRGATQPQHF.

The rearrangement links TRBV7-2 to TRBJ2-5; a possible D gene is TRBD1 (5 bases). The CDR3 length is 14 residues. Trimming removed 4 bases from V and 6 bases from J, with 15 bases in between. CDR1 and CDR2 (germline): SGHTA, FQGNSA. CDR3 DNA: TGTGCCAGCAGCTCGCCGACAGAGCGTAAGACCCAGTACTTC. Protein sequence: CASSSPTERKTQYF.

This sequence joins TRBV6-5 and TRBJ1-1; D not resolved. CDR3 size: 12 residues. CDR1 and CDR2 (germline): MNHEY, SVGAGI. The ends were cut back, 5 bases at V and 4 bases at J, with 8 bases in the middle. This chain's CDR3 is CASSPEGTEAFF. The DNA of the CDR3 is TGTGCCAGCAGTCCCGAGGGCACTGAAGCTTTCTTT.

This clone was detected only once. The rearrangement joins TRBV18 to TRBJ2-2; 7 bases fit TRBD1. CDR1 is KGHSH and CDR2 is LQKENI in the germline V gene. The CDR3 covers 16 residues. Trimming took 4 bases from V and 4 from J; bases not matched to a gene: 9. CDR3 nucleotide sequence: TGTGCCAGCTCACAAACCGACAGGGCGGGCACCGGGGAGCTGTTTTTT. Translation: CASSQTDRAGTGELFF.

The gene calls are TRBV6-1 and TRBJ2-5; D gene ambiguous. Germline V lookup: CDR1 MNHNS, CDR2 SASEGT. With 2 bases removed from V and 1 base from J, the gap between germline ends came to 8 bases. The CDR3 is 14 residues long. The CDR3 DNA is TGTGCCAGCAGTGAAATAGATCGCCAAGAGACCCAGTACTTC. Protein product: CASSEIDRQETQYF.

The sample holds a few counts of this clone. This chain joins TRBV10-3 and TRBJ2-1; weak D call: TRBD2 (6 bases). Germline V gives CDR1 ENHRY, CDR2 SYGVKD. There are 15 residues in the CDR3. Between the trimmed V and J ends, which lost 0 bases and 5 bases, there was a span of 11 bases. CDR3 sequence (DNA): TGTGCCATCAGTGAGTCGAGGAGGGGACACAATGAGCAGTTCTTC. The encoded protein is CAISESRRGHNEQFF.

V usage is TRBV18 and J usage is TRBJ1-2; TRBD1 agrees at 11 bases. This CDR3 has 17 residues. After removal of 3 bases from V and 3 bases from J, the junction contained 9 bases not matched to a gene. The germline gives CDR1 KGHSH, CDR2 LQKENI. The CDR3 here is CASSPKGTGGTDYGYTF. CDR3 sequence (DNA): TGTGCCAGCTCACCGAAAGGGACAGGGGGAACGGACTATGGCTACACCTTC.

The sample holds a few counts of this clone. The chain employs TRBV23-1 and TRBJ1-5, with no clear D. TRBV23-1 is an ORF, with its function uncertain. The CDR3 consists of 14 residues. V was clipped by 3 bases and J by 0 bases, with 6 bases between them. This chain's CDR3 is CASSHSSSNQPQHF. CDR3 nucleotide sequence: TGCGCCAGCAGTCACTCGTCTAGCAATCAGCCCCAGCATTTT.

This clone was observed a few times. The V call is TRBV6-6, the J call TRBJ1-2; D unclear. The CDR3 consists of 11 residues. Trimming shortened V by 5 bases and J by 10 bases, and 11 bases separated the two germline ends. Germline CDR1 MNHNY, CDR2 SVGAGI (reference sequence). The CDR3 loop reads CASSTQAYYTF. The CDR3 bases are TGTGCCAGCAGTACTCAGGCGTACTACACCTTC.

This sequence joins TRBV10-3 and TRBJ2-7; D is unresolved. The germline gives CDR1 ENHRY, CDR2 SYGVKD. V gave up 0 bases and J gave up 4 bases, with 4 bases separating them. This CDR3 comprises 12 residues. CDR3 sequence (DNA): TGTGCCATCAGTGAGTCGAGGTACGAGCAGTACTTC. Encoded protein: CAISESRYEQYF.

V is TRBV10-3 and J is TRBJ2-7; TRBD1 agrees at 8 bases. Germline V gives CDR1 ENHRY, CDR2 SYGVKD. V lost 4 bases and J lost 2; bases outside the gene matches: 4. The length of the CDR3 is 14 residues. As DNA, the CDR3 is TGTGCCATCAGTGTTCAGGGGGCTACCTACGAGCAGTACTTC. It specifies CAISVQGATYEQYF.

The chain is built from TRBV10-3 and TRBJ2-1; TRBD2 aligns across 11 bases. The germline V gene has CDR1 ENHRY and CDR2 SYGVKD. V gave up 11 bases and J gave up 5 bases; unmatched junction bases: 2. The length of the CDR3 is 12 residues. Written as DNA, the CDR3 is TGTGCCCTACTAGCGGGAGACAATGAGCAGTTCTTC. Its translation: CALLAGDNEQFF.

This clone occurred once. The chain carries TRBV19 and TRBJ1-1; TRBD1 agrees at 10 bases. V lost 5 bases, J lost 1 base, and 7 bases stayed unmatched. Germline CDR1 LNHDA, CDR2 SQIVND (reference sequence). The CDR3 runs to 16 residues. In DNA, the CDR3 is TGTGCCAGTAGTGCGGACAGGGGGATTAGGAACACTGAAGCTTTCTTT. It translates to CASSADRGIRNTEAFF.

The chain employs TRBV5-4 and TRBJ2-3; 8 bases are a match to TRBD2. The germline V gene encodes CDR1 SGHNT and CDR2 YYREEE (reference sequence). V lost 0 bases and J lost 5; bases outside the gene matches: 5. The CDR3 contains 15 residues. For the CDR3, the DNA is TGTGCCAGCAGCTTGGGTCGGGGGGGCCGAGATACGCAGTATTTT. It is translated as CASSLGRGGRDTQYF. Looking up the rest from reference TRBV5-4 and TRBJ2-3 gives the full variable domain: ETGVTQSPTHLIKTRGQQVTLRCSSQSGHNTVSWYQQALGQGPQFIFQYYREEENGRGNFPPRFSGLQFPNYSSELNVNALELDDSALYLCASSLGRGGRDTQYFGPGTRLTVL.

This rearrangement joins TRBV6-4 to TRBJ1-2; 7 positions match TRBD1. V lost 0 bases, J lost 2 bases, and 6 bases stayed unmatched. The CDR3 runs to 16 residues. Germline-derived CDR1 and CDR2 are MRHNA and SNTAGT. This chain's CDR3 is CASSDSYRGRNYGYTF. The CDR3 bases are TGTGCCAGCAGTGACTCGTACAGGGGCCGAAACTATGGCTACACCTTC.

In nucleotides, the CDR3 is TGTGCCAGCAGCTTAGGAGGGGGAAAATTAGATACGCAGTATTTT. Translating it yields CASSLGGGKLDTQYF. The chain has TRBV7-6 and TRBJ2-3; D is possibly TRBD1 (6 bases). Germline CDR1 SGHVS, CDR2 FNYEAQ. CDR3 length: 15 amino acids. With 1 base removed from V and 5 bases from J, the gap between germline ends came to 13 bases.